Below are 8 T cell receptor beta chains sequenced from a single sample in a study of cytomegalovirus exposure and HLA in healthy donors. In the PCR, 60 Vbeta and 13 Jbeta primers were used. Sequencing used immunoSEQ multiplex PCR; TCRdb keeps in-frame clones, though not all of them. The sample includes 200,000 to 250,000 clones, 70% to 90% of them seen just once. The sample taken for sequencing was PBMCs. Receptors were obtained from a human donor in good health.

The genes are TRBV5-1 and TRBJ1-1; TRBD1 might be the D (6 bases). Germline V gene lookup returns CDR1 SGHRS and CDR2 YFSETQ. CDR3 length equals 14 residues. The V and J ends lost 3 bases and 5 bases respectively, with 14 bases between them. The DNA for the CDR3 is TGCGCCAGCAGCTGGAGGGGGGGGAGTACTGAAGCTTTCTTT. It codes for CASSWRGGSTEAFF.

The gene calls are TRBV5-1 and TRBJ2-1, with 7 bases aligning to TRBD1. Germline lookup yields CDR1 SGHRS and CDR2 YFSETQ. This CDR3 spans 15 amino acids. The junction had 12 bases not matched to a gene; V was cut back by 4 bases and J by 8 bases. The CDR3 DNA follows: TGCGCCAGCAGCGCCGGGACAGCGGCTCTGTATGAGCAGTTCTTC. Translation gives CASSAGTAALYEQFF.

Only a few counts were recorded for this clone. The chain has TRBV29-1 and TRBJ2-7; 12 positions agree with TRBD1. CDR3 size: 14 residues. V trimming: 4 bases; J trimming: 4 bases; junction bases outside the gene matches: 5. Germline CDR1 and CDR2: SQVTM and ANQGSEA. The CDR3 DNA reads as TGCAGCGTTGGGGGGGACAGGGGGCTGTACGAGCAGTACTTC. Encoded protein: CSVGGDRGLYEQYF.

The chain joins TRBV28 to TRBJ1-4; 7 bases agree with TRBD1. V was clipped by 5 bases and J by 6 bases; unmatched bases: 12. The germline gives CDR1 MDHEN, CDR2 SYDVKM. This CDR3 has 16 residues. In DNA form, the CDR3 reads TGTGCCAGCAGTCGTTTCACAGGGGTATTGGATGAAAAACTGTTTTTT. Translating gives CASSRFTGVLDEKLFF.

There are a few counts of this clone. The V gene is TRBV9, the J gene TRBJ2-5; 9 bases are a match to TRBD2. Trimming removed 5 bases from V and 1 base from J; junction bases left unmatched: 12. The CDR3 is 17 amino acids. Looked up from germline, CDR1 is SGDLS and CDR2 is YYNGEE. The DNA of the CDR3 is TGTGCCAGCAGGTATATGGGTAATAGCGGGGGCCAAGAGACCCAGTACTTC. It translates to CASRYMGNSGGQETQYF.

The J gene is TRBJ1-3, the V gene TRBV7-9, with 7 bases identical to TRBD1. Germline trimming cut 6 bases from V and 0 bases from J; bases unmatched to any gene: 8. There are 16 residues in the CDR3. Germline CDR1 is SEHNR and CDR2 is FQNEAQ (reference sequence). Here the CDR3 DNA reads TGTGCCAGCAGAACTGGGACAGCCCACTCTGGAAACACCATATATTTT. Protein: CASRTGTAHSGNTIYF. The full variable domain, completed using reference TRBV7-9 and TRBJ1-3, is DTGVSQNPRHKITKRGQNVTFRCDPISEHNRLYWYRQTLGQGPEFLTYFQNEAQLEKSRLLSDRFSAERPKGSFSTLEIQRTEQGDSAMYLCASRTGTAHSGNTIYFGEGSWLTVV.

The V call is TRBV18, the J call TRBJ1-5; TRBD1 matches at 9 bases. Looked up from germline, CDR1 is KGHSH and CDR2 is LQKENI. The CDR3 extends over 15 amino acids. J gave up 4 bases and V 4 bases, and 5 bases lay outside the gene matches. CDR3 region: CASSQADRGNQPQHF. The CDR3 bases are TGTGCCAGCTCACAAGCAGACAGGGGGAATCAGCCCCAGCATTTT.

The J gene is TRBJ1-3, the V gene TRBV18, with D hard to call. The CDR3 loop spans 12 amino acids. The germline V and J ends were trimmed by 3 bases and 8 bases, with 8 bases remaining between them. Germline CDR1 KGHSH, CDR2 LQKENI. The CDR3 DNA follows: TGTGCCAGCTCACCCACGAGCGACACCATATATTTT. It translates to CASSPTSDTIYF.